These 2 T cell receptor beta chains share one sample of origin, sequenced in a study of CD8 T cells in ankylosing spondylitis. Study-wide findings and caveats: A TCR beta motif made of several highly homologous variants seemed typical of ankylosing spondylitis blood.

Antigen specificity for these receptors is unknown. TCRdb used MiXCR to reprocess the 5' RACE reads, holding one entry per CDR3 protein. The sample includes about 420,000 distinct CDR3 sequences, about a fifth of them seen just once. The specimen sequenced was blood, either unsorted or a sorted T cell fraction (not recorded which). These receptors originate from a male donor with ankylosing spondylitis.

This clonotype was counted only a few times. The rearrangement uses TRBV20-1 and TRBJ2-4; D is possibly TRBD2 (6 bases). The CDR3 is 14 amino acids. Trimming took off 6 bases at V and 0 bases at J, with 12 bases between the two ends. CDR1 is DFQATT and CDR2 is SNEGSKA in the germline V gene (reference sequence). CDR3 sequence: CSAASVIAKNIQYF. The CDR3 nucleotides read TGCAGTGCAGCTAGCGTAATAGCCAAAAACATTCAGTACTTC.

This clonotype has a handful of counts. The chain recombines TRBV20-1 with TRBJ1-2; D ambiguous. V was pared by 0 bases and J by 4 bases, with 12 bases between. The CDR3 is 14 residues long. Germline V CDR1 and CDR2: DFQATT, SNEGSKA (reference sequence). CDR3 sequence: CSARDPIGSYGYTF. The CDR3 DNA sequence: TGCAGTGCTAGAGATCCGATTGGATCCTATGGCTACACCTTC.